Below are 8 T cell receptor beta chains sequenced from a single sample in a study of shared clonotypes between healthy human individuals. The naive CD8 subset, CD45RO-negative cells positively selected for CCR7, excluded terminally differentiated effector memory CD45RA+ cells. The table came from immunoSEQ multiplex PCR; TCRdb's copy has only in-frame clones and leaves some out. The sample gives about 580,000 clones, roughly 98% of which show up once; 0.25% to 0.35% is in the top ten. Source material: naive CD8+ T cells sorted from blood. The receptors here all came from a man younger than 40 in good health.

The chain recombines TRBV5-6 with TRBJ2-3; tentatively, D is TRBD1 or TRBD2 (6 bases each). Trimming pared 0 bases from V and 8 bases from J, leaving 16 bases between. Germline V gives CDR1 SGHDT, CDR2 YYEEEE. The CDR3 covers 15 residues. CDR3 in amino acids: CASSLGSGGAGTQYF. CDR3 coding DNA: TGTGCCAGCAGCTTGGGGTCCGGGGGCGCGGGTACGCAGTATTTT.

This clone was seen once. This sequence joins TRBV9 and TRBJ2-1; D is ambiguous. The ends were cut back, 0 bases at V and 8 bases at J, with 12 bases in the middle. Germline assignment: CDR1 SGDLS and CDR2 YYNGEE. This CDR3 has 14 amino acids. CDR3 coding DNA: TGTGCCAGCAGCGTAGATGGGGTTACAGATGAGCAGTTCTTC. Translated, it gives CASSVDGVTDEQFF.

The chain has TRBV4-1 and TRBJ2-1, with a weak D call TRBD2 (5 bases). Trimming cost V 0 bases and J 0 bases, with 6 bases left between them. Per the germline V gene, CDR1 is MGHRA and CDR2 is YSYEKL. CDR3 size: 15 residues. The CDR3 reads CASSQDGSSYNEQFF. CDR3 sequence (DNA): TGCGCCAGCAGCCAAGATGGGAGCTCCTACAATGAGCAGTTCTTC.

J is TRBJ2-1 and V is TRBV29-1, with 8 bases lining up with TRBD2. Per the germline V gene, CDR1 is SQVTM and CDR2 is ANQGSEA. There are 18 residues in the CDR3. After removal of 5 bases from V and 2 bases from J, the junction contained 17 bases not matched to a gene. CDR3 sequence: CSVKSGTSYRWAYNEQFF. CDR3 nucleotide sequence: TGCAGCGTTAAAAGCGGGACTAGTTATCGTTGGGCCTACAATGAGCAGTTCTTC.

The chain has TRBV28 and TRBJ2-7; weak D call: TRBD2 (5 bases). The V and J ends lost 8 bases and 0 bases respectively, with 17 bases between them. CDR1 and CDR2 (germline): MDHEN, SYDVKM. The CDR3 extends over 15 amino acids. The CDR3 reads CASCPSGVASYEQYF. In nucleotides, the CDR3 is TGTGCCAGCTGCCCGTCCGGGGTCGCCTCCTACGAGCAGTACTTC.

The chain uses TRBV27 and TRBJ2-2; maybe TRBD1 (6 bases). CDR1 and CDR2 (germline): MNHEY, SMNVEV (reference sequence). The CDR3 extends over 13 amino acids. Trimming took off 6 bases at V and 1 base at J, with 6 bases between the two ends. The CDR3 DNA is TGTGCCAGCAGGGGACAGAACACCGGGGAGCTGTTTTTT. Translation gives CASRGQNTGELFF.

CDR3 in DNA: TGTGCCAGCAGCCGGGGACTAGCGGGAACCGGGGAGCTGTTTTTT. The encoded protein is CASSRGLAGTGELFF. The chain couples TRBV5-4 to TRBJ2-2; 13 positions agree with TRBD2. Germline trimming cut 4 bases from V and 5 bases from J; bases unmatched to any gene: 2. Per the germline V gene, CDR1 is SGHNT and CDR2 is YYREEE (reference sequence). The CDR3 is 15 residues long.

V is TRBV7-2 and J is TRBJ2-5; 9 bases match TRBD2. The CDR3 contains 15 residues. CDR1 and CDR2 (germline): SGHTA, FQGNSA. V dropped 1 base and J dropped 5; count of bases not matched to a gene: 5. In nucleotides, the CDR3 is TGTGCCAGCAGCTTAGTCCTAGCGGGATTGGAGACCCAGTACTTC. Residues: CASSLVLAGLETQYF.